Listed below are T cell receptor beta chains from one sample, sequenced in a study of shared clonotypes between healthy human individuals. Produced via immunoSEQ multiplex PCR; TCRdb's table is partial and in-frame only. The sample includes about half a million clones, 81% seen only once; the top ten take roughly 12%. Sequencing was carried out using PBMCs. These receptors all stem from a woman between 40 and 55 years old in good health. Some clones in this sample may be carry-over from other donors' samples. The CDR3 runs from the conserved cysteine through the conserved F or W. The D gene is left open where the match is weak. Rows may omit the clone size; those that give it use once, few, many or a size class.

V gene	D gene	clone size	J gene	CDR3 DNA	CDR3 protein
TRBV4-1	TRBD1	.	TRBJ1-1	TGCGCCAGCCTCCCCGGGACAGGGAACACTGAAGCTTTCTTT	CASLPGTGNTEAFF
TRBV19	.	.	TRBJ2-7	TGTGCCAGTAGTATAGCGGGCAGCTCCTACGAGCAGTACTTC	CASSIAGSSYEQYF
TRBV5-1	.	once	TRBJ2-1	TGCGCCAGCAGCTTACTCCCCGACGATGAGCAGTTCTTC	CASSLLPDDEQFF
TRBV7-8	.	.	TRBJ2-5	TGTGCCAGCAGCATCAGGGTCCTGGAGACCCAGTACTTC	CASSIRVLETQYF
TRBV11-2	TRBD2	.	TRBJ2-2	TGTGCCAGCAGCCCTTATTTAGCGGGCAACACCGGGGAGCTGTTTTTT	CASSPYLAGNTGELFF
TRBV7-2	.	many	TRBJ1-5	TGTGCCAGCAGCTTAGGCGGCGGGGCCAATCAGCCCCAGCATTTT	CASSLGGGANQPQHF
TRBV7-3	TRBD2	.	TRBJ2-5	TGTGCCAGCAGCAGACTAGCGGGAGGGAGGGAGACCCAGTACTTC	CASSRLAGGRETQYF
TRBV19	.	.	TRBJ2-2	TGTGCCAGTAGTACCCCAGGGATCGGGGAGCTGTTTTTT	CASSTPGIGELFF
TRBV10-2	.	few	TRBJ1-3	TGCGCCAGCAGTGGAGGAAGGGCGAGCTCTGGAAACACCATATATTTT	CASSGGRASSGNTIYF
TRBV19	.	.	TRBJ1-5	TGTGCCTCCCGGGGGCTAGGCAATCAGCCCCAGCATTTT	CASRGLGNQPQHF
TRBV30	.	.	TRBJ1-1	TGTGCCTGGAGTGGGGGGAATGAAGCTTTCTTT	CAWSGGNEAFF
TRBV6-5	.	.	TRBJ2-7	TGTGCCAGCAGTTTACAGGGAAGGGGGTACGAGCAGTACTTC	CASSLQGRGYEQYF
TRBV25-1	.	.	TRBJ1-2	TGTGCCAGCAGTGTTTATGGTTATGGCTACACCTTC	CASSVYGYGYTF
TRBV12-2	.	.	TRBJ1-5	TGTGCAAGTCGCTTAGAACAGTTCAATCAGCCCCAGCATTTT	CASRLEQFNQPQHF
TRBV4-3	TRBD2	few	TRBJ2-3	TGCGCCAGCAGCCAAGACGAGACCCTAGCGGGAGCGGGAGATACGCAGTATTTT	CASSQDETLAGAGDTQYF
TRBV27	TRBD2	.	TRBJ2-1	TGTGCCAGCAGTTTCCTAGCGGGATTGGCCCATGAGCAGTTCTTC	CASSFLAGLAHEQFF
TRBV27	TRBD2	.	TRBJ2-7	TGTGCCAGCAGTCAGCGGGAGGGCAGGTACGAGCAGTACTTC	CASSQREGRYEQYF
TRBV18	TRBD1	few	TRBJ1-2	TGTGCCAGCTCACCCGTACAGGGGTTTGACTATGGCTACACCTTC	CASSPVQGFDYGYTF
TRBV30	.	.	TRBJ2-1	TGTGCTTGGACCAGTTGGCATGTGCGTAATGAGCAGTTCTTC	CAWTSWHVRNEQFF
TRBV12-5	TRBD2	.	TRBJ2-1	TGTGCTAGTGGTTTGGGACTAGCGCGAGAGCAGTTCTTC	CASGLGLAREQFF
TRBV29-1	.	.	TRBJ2-2	TGCAGCGTTGAATTGGGGGGTCGGGGAGCCCTGAACACCGGGGAGCTGTTTTTT	CSVELGGRGALNTGELFF
TRBV27	.	.	TRBJ1-1	TGTGCCAGCAGTTTATTAGACGGCCTGACTGAAGCTTTCTTT	CASSLLDGLTEAFF
TRBV19	.	many	TRBJ2-5	TGTGCCAGTAGTATCGGCCCCGCGAGGGGAGAGACCCAGTACTTC	CASSIGPARGETQYF
TRBV2	.	.	TRBJ2-6	TGTGCCAGCAGTACGGACTCTGGGGCCAACGTCCTGACTTTC	CASSTDSGANVLTF
TRBV4-2	TRBD2	once	TRBJ2-1	TGTGCCAGCAGCCAATTACTAGCGGGCAATGAGCAGTTCTTC	CASSQLLAGNEQFF
TRBV14	.	.	TRBJ2-7	TGTGCCAGCAGCCACACAGCCCGGCTGTACTTC	CASSHTARLYF
TRBV6-4	TRBD2	.	TRBJ2-5	TGTGCCAGCAGTGACGTTGGCGGGAGGATATACTTC	CASSDVGGRIYF